A single count supports the clone carrying this TCR beta chain. Sequencing used immunoSEQ multiplex PCR; TCRdb keeps in-frame clones, though not all of them. Among approximately 650,000 clones listed, about 95% were seen once. The data derive from a study of shared clonotypes between healthy human individuals. The ends lost 4 bases at V and 4 bases at J; junction bases unmatched: 9. The CDR3 is 15 amino acids. Germline V gene data show CDR1 as SGHKS and CDR2 as YYEKEE (reference sequence). CD45RO-negative CD8 cells positively selected for CCR7 made up the naive population, which excluded terminally differentiated effector memory CD45RA+ cells.

The rearrangement uses TRBV5-5 and TRBJ2-5; 8 bases are a match to TRBD1. The receptor was derived from a woman aged 25 to 39 in good health. The sample comprised naive CD8+ T cells sorted from blood. The CDR3 protein is CASSPGQASGETQYF. CDR3 coding DNA: TGTGCCAGCAGCCCGGGACAGGCGTCGGGAGAGACCCAGTACTTC.